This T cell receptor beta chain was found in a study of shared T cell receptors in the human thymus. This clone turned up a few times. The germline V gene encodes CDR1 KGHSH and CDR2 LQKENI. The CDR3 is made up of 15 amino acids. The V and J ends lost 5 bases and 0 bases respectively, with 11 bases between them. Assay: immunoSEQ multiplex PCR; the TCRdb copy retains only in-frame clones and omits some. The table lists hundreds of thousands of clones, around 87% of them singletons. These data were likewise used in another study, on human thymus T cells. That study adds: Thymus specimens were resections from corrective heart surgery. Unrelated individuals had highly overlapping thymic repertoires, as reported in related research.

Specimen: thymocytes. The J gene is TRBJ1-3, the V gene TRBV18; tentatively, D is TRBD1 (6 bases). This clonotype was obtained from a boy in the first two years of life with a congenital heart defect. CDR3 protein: CASSVDRFSGNTIYF. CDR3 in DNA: TGTGCCAGCTCAGTCGACAGGTTCTCTGGAAACACCATATATTTT.